This TCR beta chain was captured by sequencing in a study of CD8 T cells in ankylosing spondylitis. Study conclusions and caveats: Matched ankylosing spondylitis synovial fluid reportedly contained a significantly enriched population of disease-linked clones. Disease-associated clones were CD8+ and fairly uncommon in peripheral blood. Seemingly distinctive of ankylosing spondylitis blood was a TCR beta motif formed by eight highly homologous variants.

Comments on this clonotype: Its specificity is not known.

CDR1 and CDR2 (germline): DFQATT, SNEGSKA (reference sequence). With V trimmed by 4 bases and J by 6 bases, 9 bases remained unmatched. The CDR3 spans 13 residues. Library preparation for TCR beta used quantitative 5'-RACE with molecular barcodes. A single record per CDR3 protein comes from TCRdb applying MiXCR to the 5' RACE reads. The table lists approximately 290,000 distinct CDR3 sequences, around 20% of them singletons. V gene TRBV20-1 combines with J gene TRBJ2-7; TRBD1 matches at 7 bases. Input material: blood, either unsorted or a sorted T cell fraction (not recorded which). The receptor was derived from a female donor with ankylosing spondylitis or in good health (not recorded which). The CDR3 is CSANFQGEGEQYF. The CDR3 DNA reads as TGCAGTGCTAATTTTCAGGGGGAAGGCGAGCAGTACTTC.